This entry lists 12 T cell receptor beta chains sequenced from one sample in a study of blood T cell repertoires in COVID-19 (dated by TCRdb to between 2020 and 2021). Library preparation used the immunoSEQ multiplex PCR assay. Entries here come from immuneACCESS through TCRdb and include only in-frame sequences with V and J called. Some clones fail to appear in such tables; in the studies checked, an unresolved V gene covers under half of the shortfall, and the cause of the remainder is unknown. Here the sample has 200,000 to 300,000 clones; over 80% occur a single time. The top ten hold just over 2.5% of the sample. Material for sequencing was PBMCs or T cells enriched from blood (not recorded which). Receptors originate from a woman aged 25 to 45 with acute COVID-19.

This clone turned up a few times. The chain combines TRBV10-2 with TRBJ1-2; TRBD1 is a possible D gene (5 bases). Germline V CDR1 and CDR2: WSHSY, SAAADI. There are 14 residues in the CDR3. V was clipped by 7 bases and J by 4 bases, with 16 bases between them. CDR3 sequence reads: CASTPGRYSYGYTF. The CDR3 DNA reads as TGCGCCAGCACCCCAGGGCGCTATTCCTATGGCTACACCTTC.

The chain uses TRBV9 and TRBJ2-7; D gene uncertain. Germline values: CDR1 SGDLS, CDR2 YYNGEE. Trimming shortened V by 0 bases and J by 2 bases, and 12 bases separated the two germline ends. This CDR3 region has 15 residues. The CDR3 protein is CASSVDNGEAYEQYF. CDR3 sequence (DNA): TGTGCCAGCAGCGTAGACAACGGAGAAGCCTACGAGCAGTACTTC.

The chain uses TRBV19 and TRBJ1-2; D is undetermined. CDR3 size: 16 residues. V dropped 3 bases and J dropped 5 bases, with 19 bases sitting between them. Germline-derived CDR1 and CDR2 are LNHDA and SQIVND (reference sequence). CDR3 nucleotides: TGTGCCAGTAGTATTGCCCACGAGGGAGGGAGATATGGCTACACCTTC. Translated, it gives CASSIAHEGGRYGYTF.

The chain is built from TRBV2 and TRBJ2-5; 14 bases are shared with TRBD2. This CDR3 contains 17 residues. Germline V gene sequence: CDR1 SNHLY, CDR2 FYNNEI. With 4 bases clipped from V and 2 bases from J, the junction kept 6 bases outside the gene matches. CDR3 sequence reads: CASSGPRTSGGQETQYF. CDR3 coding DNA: TGTGCCAGCAGTGGACCTCGGACTAGCGGGGGGCAAGAGACCCAGTACTTC.

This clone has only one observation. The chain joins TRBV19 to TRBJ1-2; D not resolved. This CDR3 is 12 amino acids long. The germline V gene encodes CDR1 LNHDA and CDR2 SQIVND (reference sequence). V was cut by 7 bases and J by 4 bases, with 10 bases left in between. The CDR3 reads CASTGVPYGYTF. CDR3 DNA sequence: TGTGCCAGTACAGGCGTCCCCTATGGCTACACCTTC.

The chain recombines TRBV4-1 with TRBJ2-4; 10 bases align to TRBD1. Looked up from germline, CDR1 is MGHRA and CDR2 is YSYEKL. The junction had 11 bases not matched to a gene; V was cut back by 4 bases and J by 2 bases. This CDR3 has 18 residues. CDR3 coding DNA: TGCGCCAGCAGCCCCCCGGGACAGGGGATTGTAACCAAAAACATTCAGTACTTC. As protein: CASSPPGQGIVTKNIQYF.

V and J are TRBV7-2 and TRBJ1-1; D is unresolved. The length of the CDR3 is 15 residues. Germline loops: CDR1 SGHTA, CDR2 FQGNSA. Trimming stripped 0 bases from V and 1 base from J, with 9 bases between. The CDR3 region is CASSLAFYGNTEAFF. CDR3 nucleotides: TGTGCCAGCAGCTTAGCGTTCTACGGGAACACTGAAGCTTTCTTT.

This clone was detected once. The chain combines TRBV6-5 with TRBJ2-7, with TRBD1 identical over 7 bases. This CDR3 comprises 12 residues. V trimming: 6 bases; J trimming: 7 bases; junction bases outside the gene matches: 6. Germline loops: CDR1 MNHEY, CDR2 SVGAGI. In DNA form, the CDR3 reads TGTGCCAGCAGGAACAGGGGTGGTGAGCAGTACTTC. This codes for CASRNRGGEQYF.

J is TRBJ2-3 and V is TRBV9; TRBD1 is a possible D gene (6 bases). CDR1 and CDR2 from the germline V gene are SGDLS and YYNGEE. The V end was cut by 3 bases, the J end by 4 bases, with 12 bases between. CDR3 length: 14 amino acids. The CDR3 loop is CASSAPTGSDTQYF. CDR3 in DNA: TGTGCCAGCAGCGCCCCTACAGGGTCAGATACGCAGTATTTT.

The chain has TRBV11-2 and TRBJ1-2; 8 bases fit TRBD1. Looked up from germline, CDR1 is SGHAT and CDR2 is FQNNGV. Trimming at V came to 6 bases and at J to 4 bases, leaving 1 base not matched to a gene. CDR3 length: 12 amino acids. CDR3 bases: TGTGCCAGCAGAGGACAGGGCTATGGCTACACCTTC. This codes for CASRGQGYGYTF. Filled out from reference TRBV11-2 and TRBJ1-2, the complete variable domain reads EAGVAQSPRYKIIEKRQSVAFWCNPISGHATLYWYQQILGQGPKLLIQFQNNGVVDDSQLPKDRFSAERLKGVDSTLKIQPAKLEDSAVYLCASRGQGYGYTFGSGTRLTVV.

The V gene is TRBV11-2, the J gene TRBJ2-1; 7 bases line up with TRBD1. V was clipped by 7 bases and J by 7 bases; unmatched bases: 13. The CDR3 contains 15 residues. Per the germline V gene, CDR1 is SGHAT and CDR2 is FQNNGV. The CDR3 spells CASNSPTRQGNEQFF. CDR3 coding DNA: TGTGCCAGCAACTCGCCCACCCGACAGGGTAATGAGCAGTTCTTC.

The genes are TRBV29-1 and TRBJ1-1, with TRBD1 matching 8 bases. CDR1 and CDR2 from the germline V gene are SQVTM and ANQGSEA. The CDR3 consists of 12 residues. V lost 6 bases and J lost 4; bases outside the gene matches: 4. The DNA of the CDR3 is TGCAGCGTCTCTGACAGGGGCACTGAAGCTTTCTTT. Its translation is CSVSDRGTEAFF.